These 18 T cell receptor beta chains came from one sample sequenced in a study of blood T cell repertoires in COVID-19. TCRdb's copy holds only in-frame clones and misses some; the assay was immunoSEQ multiplex PCR. The sample carries 100,000 to 150,000 clones, 79% recorded once. Sequencing was performed on peripheral blood. All receptors derive from a man aged 35 to 55 with active or convalescent COVID-19.

The V call is TRBV28, the J call TRBJ2-2, with TRBD2 matching over 7 bases. In germline, CDR1 is MDHEN, CDR2 SYDVKM. The CDR3 consists of 15 residues. V shed 7 bases, J shed 6 bases, and the junction held 11 bases outside the gene matches. Here the CDR3 reads CASNLSGLRAGELFF. The DNA for the CDR3 is TGTGCCAGCAACCTTAGCGGGCTGAGAGCCGGGGAGCTGTTTTTT.

The chain links TRBV21-1 to TRBJ1-5; the table's D gene call, TRBD1, was not cross checked with the DNA. TRBV21-1 is listed as a pseudogene. This CDR3 comprises 17 residues. The CDR3 spells CASTLGTFGLTLKPQHF. For the CDR3, the DNA is TGTGCCAGCACCCTAGGGACATTTGGATTAACTTTGAAGCCCCAGCATTTT.

The chain recombines TRBV5-1 with TRBJ1-2; 9 bases line up with TRBD1. Germline V lookup: CDR1 SGHRS, CDR2 YFSETQ. Unmatched junction bases numbered 5, after V lost 4 bases and J lost 4 bases. CDR3 length: 14 amino acids. CDR3: CASSHGDRAYGYTF. The DNA for the CDR3 is TGCGCCAGCAGCCACGGGGACAGGGCCTATGGCTACACCTTC.

The chain links TRBV19 to TRBJ2-2; 7 bases line up with TRBD1. The CDR3 totals 14 residues. Per the germline V gene, CDR1 is LNHDA and CDR2 is SQIVND (reference sequence). V dropped 6 bases and J dropped 3; count of bases not matched to a gene: 4. CDR3 sequence: CASRRGPYTGELFF. CDR3 coding DNA: TGTGCCAGTAGGAGGGGGCCATACACCGGGGAGCTGTTTTTT.

Only a few counts were recorded for this clone. The V call is TRBV6-2 or TRBV6-3, the J call TRBJ2-1; 11 bases align to TRBD2. The V segment lost 4 bases and the J segment 6 bases; nucleotides outside the gene matches: 14. The CDR3 sequence is 18 residues long. CDR1 and CDR2 (germline): MNHEY, SVGEGT. The CDR3 region is CASSFNTRLAGKSNEQFF. The CDR3 DNA reads TGTGCCAGCAGTTTCAATACTCGACTAGCGGGGAAGAGCAATGAGCAGTTCTTC.

The gene calls are TRBV3-1 (or the pseudogene TRBV3-2) and TRBJ1-2; no reliable D call. This CDR3 contains 12 residues. V was clipped by 4 bases and J by 7 bases, with 10 bases between them. CDR1 and CDR2 from the germline V gene are LGHDT and YNNKEL (reference sequence). The CDR3 DNA sequence: TGTGCCAGCAGCCCCGTCCCAGGTGGCTACACCTTC. This codes for CASSPVPGGYTF.

This chain connects TRBV6-5 to TRBJ1-4; no clear D gene. The V gene's germline CDR1 is MNHEY and CDR2 SVGAGI. Trimming pared 0 bases from V and 7 bases from J, leaving 12 bases between. The CDR3 runs 15 residues. CDR3 DNA: TGTGCCAGCAGTTACTCGTCCGGGATGGGTGAAAAACTGTTTTTT. It specifies CASSYSSGMGEKLFF.

The chain joins TRBV18 to TRBJ1-2, with D unclear. The V and J ends lost 0 bases and 0 bases respectively, with 5 bases between them. This CDR3 is 14 amino acids long. Germline V gene data show CDR1 as KGHSH and CDR2 as LQKENI. DNA for the CDR3: TGTGCCAGCTCACCACCGTTAGCTAACTATGGCTACACCTTC. It encodes CASSPPLANYGYTF.

This sequence joins TRBV12-3 or TRBV12-4 and TRBJ1-3; D is perhaps TRBD1 (5 bases). This CDR3 contains 13 residues. Trimming pared 11 bases from V and 0 bases from J, leaving 11 bases between. CDR3 sequence (DNA): TGTGCCGGGGGGTCGAGCTCTGGAAACACCATATATTTT. Amino acids: CAGGSSSGNTIYF.

The V gene is TRBV3-1 (or the pseudogene TRBV3-2), the J gene TRBJ1-4; a possible D gene is TRBD1 (5 bases). With 1 base removed from V and 5 bases from J, the gap between germline ends came to 11 bases. Per germline, CDR1 LGHDT and CDR2 YNNKEL (reference sequence). The CDR3 consists of 15 residues. CDR3 nucleotide sequence: TGTGCCAGCAGCCAAGGGGGCAGGCGCAATGAAAAACTGTTTTTT. It encodes CASSQGGRRNEKLFF.

This sequence joins TRBV9 and TRBJ2-7; 7 positions agree with TRBD1. The CDR3 has 14 amino acids. The junction had 7 bases not matched to a gene; V was cut back by 2 bases and J by 5 bases. Germline V CDR1 and CDR2: SGDLS, YYNGEE. The CDR3 is CASSVAGTADEQYF. The DNA of the CDR3 is TGTGCCAGCAGCGTTGCTGGGACAGCGGACGAGCAGTACTTC. The whole variable domain, remainder taken from reference TRBV9 and TRBJ2-7, is DSGVTQTPKHLITATGQRVTLRCSPRSGDLSVYWYQQSLDQGLQFLIQYYNGEERAKGNILERFSAQQFPDLHSELNLSSLELGDSALYFCASSVAGTADEQYFGPGTRLTVT.

The chain employs TRBV7-2 and TRBJ2-5; tentatively, D is TRBD2 (6 bases). This CDR3 is built from 14 residues. Germline V gene data show CDR1 as SGHTA and CDR2 as FQGNSA. Trimming shortened V by 3 bases and J by 5 bases, and 13 bases separated the two germline ends. The CDR3 sequence is CASSFRGRGETQYF. The CDR3, as DNA: TGTGCCAGCAGCTTTCGGGGACGGGGGGAGACCCAGTACTTC.

This clone was seen only a few times. The rearrangement joins TRBV7-6 to TRBJ1-1; possibly TRBD1 for D (5 bases). Germline V gives CDR1 SGHVS, CDR2 FNYEAQ. The ends were cut back, 2 bases at V and 0 bases at J, with 10 bases in the middle. The CDR3 covers 15 residues. CDR3 amino acids: CASSLFAGLNTEAFF. DNA of the CDR3: TGTGCCAGCAGCTTATTCGCAGGGTTGAACACTGAAGCTTTCTTT.

This chain links TRBV6-2 or TRBV6-3 with TRBJ2-3; TRBD2 might be the D (6 bases). The CDR3 covers 15 residues. The V end lost 0 bases, the J end lost 4 bases, and 11 bases lay between the germline ends. Germline-derived CDR1 and CDR2 are MNHEY and SVGEGT. The chain's CDR3 is CASSYSGTGADTQYF. In DNA form, the CDR3 reads TGTGCCAGCAGTTACTCGGGGACGGGAGCAGATACGCAGTATTTT.

This chain links TRBV28 with TRBJ2-3; 9 nucleotides agree with TRBD2. CDR1 MDHEN and CDR2 SYDVKM come from the germline V gene. This CDR3 has 15 amino acids. The junction had 8 bases not matched to a gene; V was cut back by 6 bases and J by 4 bases. CDR3 protein: CASSLGTSMADTQYF. The CDR3 DNA reads as TGTGCCAGCAGCCTCGGGACTAGCATGGCAGATACGCAGTATTTT.

This clone was counted a single time. This sequence joins TRBV30 and TRBJ2-2, with D hard to call. V shed 8 bases and J shed 6 bases, with 13 bases lying between them. The CDR3 sequence is 12 residues long. Looked up from germline, CDR1 is GTSNPN and CDR2 is SVGIG (reference sequence). The CDR3 sequence: CARELGSGELFF. In DNA form, the CDR3 reads TGTGCCCGAGAGTTGGGCTCCGGGGAGCTGTTTTTT.

The gene calls are TRBV27 and TRBJ1-1, with D unresolved. Germline assignment: CDR1 MNHEY and CDR2 SMNVEV (reference sequence). This CDR3 has 14 residues. Trimming cost V 2 bases and J 1 base, with 8 bases left between them. The CDR3 region has the DNA TGTGCCAGCAGTTTAGGGCAGTCGAACACTGAAGCTTTCTTT. It specifies CASSLGQSNTEAFF.

This chain joins TRBV6-4 and TRBJ1-2; D is possibly TRBD1 (6 bases). The CDR3 spans 14 residues. V gave up 7 bases and J gave up 8 bases, with 20 bases separating them. Germline V CDR1 and CDR2: MRHNA, SNTAGT. The CDR3 DNA sequence: TGTGCCAGCAATAGCGGGGGGCTAAAACACGGCTACACCTTC. It yields the protein CASNSGGLKHGYTF.